Presented here are 29 T cell receptor beta chains from one specimen sequenced in a study of T cells in Graves' hyperthyroidism and ophthalmopathy. TCR beta CDR3 regions were amplified from RNA transcripts. With the HTBI primer set, the TCR CDR3 went through a first round of RT-PCR. TCRdb called the multiplex PCR reads again in MiXCR, with one record for every CDR3 protein. Of 600,000 or so distinct CDR3 sequences in the sample, about 14% are singletons; the top ten hold under 15%. Sequenced sample: blood. These receptors were obtained from a woman in her forties or fifties with Graves' ophthalmopathy.

The CDR3 nucleotides read TGTGCCAGCAGCCCCGGGACTAGCGGGATTTACTACAATGAGCAGTTCTTC. Encoded protein: CASSPGTSGIYYNEQFF. The chain couples TRBV7-9 to TRBJ2-1; TRBD2 agrees at 13 bases. The CDR3 consists of 17 residues. Trimming cost V 5 bases and J 3 bases; bases outside gene matches: 7. CDR1 SEHNR and CDR2 FQNEAQ come from the germline V gene (reference sequence).

The V gene is TRBV30, the J gene TRBJ2-7, with D possibly being TRBD2 (5 bases). Trimming removed 7 bases from V and 3 bases from J, with 13 bases in between. CDR3 length equals 12 residues. Germline CDR1 GTSNPN, CDR2 SVGIG (reference sequence). DNA for the CDR3: TGTGCCTCCGGGATACCTCTCTACGAGCAGTACTTC. It translates to CASGIPLYEQYF.

The genes are TRBV7-8 and TRBJ1-5; TRBD1 matches at 7 bases. V shed 5 bases, J shed 4 bases, and the junction held 8 bases outside the gene matches. The length of the CDR3 is 15 residues. In germline, CDR1 is SGHVS, CDR2 FQNEAQ. The DNA for the CDR3 is TGTGCCAGCAGCCCCCTGGGACAGACGAATCAGCCCCAGCATTTT. Residues: CASSPLGQTNQPQHF. The full variable domain, rest sourced from reference TRBV7-8 and TRBJ1-5, is GAGVSQSPRYKVAKRGQDVALRCDPISGHVSLFWYQQALGQGPEFLTYFQNEAQLDKSGLPSDRFFAERPEGSVSTLKIQRTQQEDSAVYLCASSPLGQTNQPQHFGDGTRLSIL.

The genes are TRBV11-3 and TRBJ1-5; 7 bases fit TRBD1. CDR1 SGHNT and CDR2 YENEEA come from the germline V gene. This CDR3 comprises 15 residues. The V gene end was trimmed by 0 bases and the J gene end by 4 bases; junction bases not matched to a gene: 3. In DNA form, the CDR3 reads TGTGCCAGCAGCTTAGAACCGGGACAGAATCAGCCCCAGCATTTT. This encodes CASSLEPGQNQPQHF. Full variable domain (remainder filled in from reference TRBV11-3 and TRBJ1-5): EAGVVQSPRYKIIEKKQPVAFWCNPISGHNTLYWYLQNLGQGPELLIRYENEEAVDDSQLPKDRFSAERLKGVDSTLKIQPAELGDSAVYLCASSLEPGQNQPQHFGDGTRLSIL.

The table lists this clonotype with a few counts. The chain recombines TRBV4-2 with TRBJ1-5; TRBD1 is a possible D gene (5 bases). This CDR3 has 17 amino acids. CDR1 is LGHNA and CDR2 is YNFKEQ in the germline V gene. The ends were cut back, 0 bases at V and 2 bases at J, with 14 bases in the middle. The CDR3 DNA reads as TGTGCCAGCAGCCAAGATGCTGGCAGGGTGGGCAATCAGCCCCAGCATTTT. Translation: CASSQDAGRVGNQPQHF.

J is TRBJ2-5 and V is TRBV5-1; 12 bases map to TRBD2. After removal of 3 bases from V and 5 bases from J, the junction contained 8 bases not matched to a gene. Per the germline V gene, CDR1 is SGHRS and CDR2 is YFSETQ. The CDR3 totals 16 residues. This CDR3 reads CASSSGLAGWGETQYF. The CDR3 region has the DNA TGCGCCAGCAGCTCCGGACTAGCGGGATGGGGTGAGACCCAGTACTTC. Filled out from reference TRBV5-1 and TRBJ2-5, the complete variable domain reads KAGVTQTPRYLIKTRGQQVTLSCSPISGHRSVSWYQQTPGQGLQFLFEYFSETQRNKGNFPGRFSGRQFSNSRSEMNVSTLELGDSALYLCASSSGLAGWGETQYFGPGTRLLVL.

This rearrangement joins TRBV6-9 to TRBJ2-3; tentatively, D is TRBD2 (5 bases). This CDR3 region has 19 residues. Germline V CDR1 and CDR2: MNHGY, SVAAGI. Trimming left V 4 bases short and J 1 base short, with 24 bases between. This CDR3 reads CASSSQLVGVGLGTDTQYF. CDR3 coding DNA: TGTGCCAGCAGTTCCCAGCTAGTGGGAGTTGGCCTCGGCACAGATACGCAGTATTTT.

The V and J genes are TRBV14 and TRBJ1-1; 7 positions match TRBD1. Germline V gives CDR1 SGHDN, CDR2 FVKESK. The CDR3 totals 16 residues. Trimming took 1 base from V and 2 from J; bases not matched to a gene: 7. The CDR3 DNA reads TGTGCCAGCAGCCAAGGAAGACAGGGCTTAAACACTGAAGCTTTCTTT. Encoded protein: CASSQGRQGLNTEAFF.

The CDR3 region is CASSFLTSGISTDTQYF. CDR3 sequence (DNA): TGCGCCAGCAGCTTCTTGACTAGCGGGATAAGCACAGATACGCAGTATTTT. The chain couples TRBV5-1 to TRBJ2-3; 11 nucleotides line up with TRBD2. The CDR3 runs 17 residues. Germline assignment: CDR1 SGHRS and CDR2 YFSETQ. V lost 2 bases to trimming and J lost 0 bases; unmatched junction nucleotides: 5.

The sample holds one count of this clonotype. The J gene is TRBJ2-3, the V gene TRBV9, with 7 bases lining up with TRBD1. CDR1 and CDR2 from the germline V gene are SGDLS and YYNGEE. The CDR3 loop spans 17 amino acids. With V trimmed by 0 bases and J by 5 bases, 12 bases remained unmatched. The CDR3 DNA follows: TGTGCCAGCAGCGTAGATGAGTGGACAGGATTGGGAGATACGCAGTATTTT. This translates into CASSVDEWTGLGDTQYF.

This clonotype was seen repeatedly, ten times or more. The chain is built from TRBV30 and TRBJ1-1, with D maybe TRBD1 (6 bases). Germline V gene data show CDR1 as GTSNPN and CDR2 as SVGIG (reference sequence). CDR3 size: 12 residues. Trimming shortened V by 2 bases and J by 11 bases, and 15 bases separated the two germline ends. CDR3 amino acids: CAWSRQGSFAFF. The CDR3 DNA sequence: TGTGCCTGGAGTCGGCAGGGGAGTTTCGCTTTCTTT.

This clonotype was counted once. At one end, the junction sequence differs from germline, possibly due to a read error. The chain uses TRBV4-1 and TRBJ2-7; unclear D gene. CDR3 length: 11 amino acids. CDR1 is MGHRA and CDR2 is YSYEKL in the germline V gene. Written as DNA, the CDR3 is TGCACCAGCAGCCAAGAGGACGAGCAGTACTTC. Encoded protein: CTSSQEDEQYF.

This rearrangement joins TRBV10-3 to TRBJ1-5; no reliable D call. There are 13 residues in the CDR3. V dropped 6 bases and J dropped 5 bases, with 11 bases sitting between them. Germline V gene sequence: CDR1 ENHRY, CDR2 SYGVKD. The CDR3 bases are TGTGCCATCAGCTGGGCAGTCGATCAGCCCCAGCATTTT. It codes for CAISWAVDQPQHF.

At least ten counts were recorded for this clonotype. This rearrangement joins TRBV20-1 to TRBJ1-1; no definite D call. The germline V gene has CDR1 DFQATT and CDR2 SNEGSKA (reference sequence). The V gene lost 3 bases and the J gene lost 1 base, with 6 bases spanning the gap. The CDR3 runs 12 residues. The CDR3 loop is CSASNGNTEAFF. In DNA form, the CDR3 reads TGCAGTGCTAGTAACGGGAACACTGAAGCTTTCTTT.

This clonotype was found a few times. The chain employs TRBV6-5 and TRBJ2-5; 8 nucleotides align to TRBD2. Germline V gene data show CDR1 as MNHEY and CDR2 as SVGAGI. V dropped 2 bases and J dropped 4; count of bases not matched to a gene: 9. The CDR3 runs to 16 residues. CDR3 protein: CASSYGAGGPPETQYF. For the CDR3, the DNA is TGTGCCAGCAGTTACGGGGCGGGAGGACCCCCAGAGACCCAGTACTTC.

A single count supports this clonotype. Lacking the conserved final phenylalanine or tryptophan, this CDR3 likely reflects a read error. This chain connects TRBV7-2 to TRBJ2-2; D perhaps matches TRBD1 (7 bases). The CDR3 is 18 residues long. Germline CDR1 reads SGHTA; CDR2 reads FQGNSA. Trimming took 2 bases from V and 4 from J, leaving 20 bases between them. In DNA form, the CDR3 reads TGTGCCAGCAGCTTAAACCGATTGGCAGGGGGGTTCACCGGGGAGCTGTTTTCT. Protein sequence: CASSLNRLAGGFTGELFS.

This clonotype was found a few times. The chain couples TRBV4-3 to TRBJ1-4; 7 bases fit TRBD1. The CDR3 is made up of 15 amino acids. The germline V gene encodes CDR1 LGHNA and CDR2 YSLEER. With V trimmed by 4 bases and J by 7 bases, 9 bases remained unmatched. The CDR3 DNA sequence: TGCGCCAGCAGCCGATCAGGGGGTGGAGGTGAAAAACTGTTTTTT. Translated, it gives CASSRSGGGGEKLFF.

The rearrangement joins TRBV10-3 to TRBJ1-4, with 7 bases aligning to TRBD1. Germline loops: CDR1 ENHRY, CDR2 SYGVKD. V was pared by 5 bases and J by 7 bases, with 7 bases of the junction left unmatched. The CDR3 totals 14 residues. CDR3 loop: CAISLDRDGEKLFF. The CDR3 nucleotides are TGTGCCATCAGTCTTGACAGGGACGGTGAAAAACTGTTTTTT.

This clonotype was found many times. The rearrangement joins TRBV7-9 to TRBJ2-3; perhaps D is TRBD1 or TRBD2 (6 bases each). CDR1 is SEHNR and CDR2 is FQNEAQ in the germline V gene (reference sequence). The CDR3 totals 17 residues. V was trimmed by 0 bases and J by 4 bases, leaving 17 bases between them. The CDR3: CASSLAAGHYSPDTQYF. The CDR3 DNA is TGTGCCAGCAGCTTAGCCGCGGGACACTATAGCCCAGATACGCAGTATTTT.

This clonotype was seen repeatedly, ten times or more. The chain carries TRBV28 and TRBJ2-3; 7 nucleotides align to TRBD2. The ends lost 4 bases at V and 6 bases at J; junction bases unmatched: 7. Germline CDR1 is MDHEN and CDR2 is SYDVKM. The length of the CDR3 is 14 residues. The CDR3 DNA sequence: TGTGCCAGCAGTTCGTCCGGGAGGTGGGATACGCAGTATTTT. It encodes CASSSSGRWDTQYF. The variable domain in full, completed from reference TRBV28 and TRBJ2-3, reads DVKVTQSSRYLVKRTGEKVFLECVQDMDHENMFWYRQDPGLGLRLIYFSYDVKMKEKGDIPEGYSVSREKKERFSLILESASTNQTSMYLCASSSSGRWDTQYFGPGTRLTVL.

The genes are TRBV12-3 or TRBV12-4 and TRBJ2-3; no reliable D call. V lost 0 bases and J 9 bases, leaving 10 bases between the germline ends. The CDR3 extends over 13 amino acids. CDR3 nucleotide sequence: TGTGCCAGCAGTTTAGCGTTCGGCGACACGCAGTATTTT. Amino acids: CASSLAFGDTQYF.

The V and J genes are TRBV6-1 and TRBJ1-2; 9 nucleotides line up with TRBD1. Per the germline V gene, CDR1 is MNHNS and CDR2 is SASEGT. The V gene end was trimmed by 0 bases and the J gene end by 0 bases; junction bases not matched to a gene: 5. The CDR3 extends over 17 amino acids. This CDR3 is CASSEAVWDRANYGYTF. CDR3 nucleotide sequence: TGTGCCAGCAGTGAAGCGGTTTGGGACAGGGCTAACTATGGCTACACCTTC.

This clonotype was counted at least ten times. The rearrangement joins TRBV6-2 or TRBV6-3 to TRBJ1-2; maybe TRBD1 (6 bases). The V and J ends lost 2 bases and 2 bases respectively, with 12 bases between them. The CDR3 has 15 residues. Germline V lookup: CDR1 MNHEY, CDR2 SVGEGT. The DNA for the CDR3 is TGTGCCAGCAGTTACGGGGGGACACTCAACTATGGCTACACCTTC. Protein product: CASSYGGTLNYGYTF.

This clonotype appeared many times. This sequence joins TRBV20-1 and TRBJ2-1; D is unclear. Germline V lookup: CDR1 DFQATT, CDR2 SNEGSKA (reference sequence). Trimming took off 0 bases at V and 5 bases at J, with 14 bases between the two ends. The CDR3 is 15 amino acids. As DNA, the CDR3 is TGCAGTGCTAGAGAGCCCCGCGGCGGACACAATGAGCAGTTCTTC. Protein product: CSAREPRGGHNEQFF.

Points on this clonotype: With a much larger clone just one base away, this may be a read error. V is TRBV12-3 or TRBV12-4 and J is TRBJ2-5, with 11 nucleotides matching TRBD1. V lost 5 bases to trimming and J lost 4 bases; unmatched junction nucleotides: 15. The CDR3 runs to 18 residues. In DNA, the CDR3 is TGTGCCAGCAGTGAGTGGATTCCCGGGACAGGGGGAGGAGAGACCCAGTACTTC. Amino acids: CASSEWIPGTGGGETQYF.

This clonotype has only a few counts. This chain connects TRBV13 to TRBJ2-3; TRBD2 is a possible D gene (5 bases). The V and J ends lost 5 bases and 5 bases respectively, with 14 bases between them. CDR3 length equals 14 residues. Looked up from germline, CDR1 is PRHDT and CDR2 is FYEKMQ (reference sequence). The CDR3 here is CASSPSNGIDTQYF. For the CDR3, the DNA is TGTGCCAGCAGCCCATCGAACGGGATAGATACGCAGTATTTT.

There are many counts of this clonotype. The CDR3 sequence is CSARDLTGNSNQPQHF. Written as DNA, the CDR3 is TGCAGTGCTAGAGACCTCACGGGCAATAGCAATCAGCCCCAGCATTTT. This rearrangement joins TRBV20-1 to TRBJ1-5; D not resolved. V gave up 0 bases and J gave up 0 bases, with 12 bases separating them. CDR1 and CDR2 (germline): DFQATT, SNEGSKA (reference sequence). The CDR3 contains 16 residues.

This clonotype was picked up many times. The gene calls are TRBV12-3 or TRBV12-4 and TRBJ2-2; 12 nucleotides agree with TRBD2. There are 18 residues in the CDR3. Germline trimming cut 7 bases from V and 4 bases from J; bases unmatched to any gene: 13. The DNA for the CDR3 is TGTGCCAGCACCCTGACGACTAGCGGGAGTTATGGCACCGGGGAGCTGTTTTTT. It encodes CASTLTTSGSYGTGELFF.

A few counts support this clonotype. The chain has TRBV18 and TRBJ2-7; 10 bases line up with TRBD2. The germline gives CDR1 KGHSH, CDR2 LQKENI. The CDR3 totals 15 residues. J was trimmed by 5 bases and V by 3 bases; bases with no gene match: 7. Written as DNA, the CDR3 is TGTGCCAGCTCACCGATCCCTAGCGGGAGTAACGAGCAGTACTTC. Residues: CASSPIPSGSNEQYF.